The following is a TCR beta chain sequence with its context. What it recognizes is unknown. The CDR3 runs to 13 residues. With 2 bases removed from V and 11 bases from J, the gap between germline ends came to 12 bases. Germline CDR1 and CDR2: KGHDR and SFDVKD. The data originate from a study of T cell responses to AZD1222 COVID-19 vaccine. General study findings and limits: The peak T cell response came first, and repertoires were sampled only after it. Along spike, vaccine-associated CD4 TCRs were found throughout, with dominance at 160-218 and 743-854.

Repertoires were generated with immunoSEQ multiplex PCR, while TCRdb's copy carries only in-frame clones and drops some. The sample holds approximately 220,000 clones, approximately 94% seen once. The sequence was obtained from an adult in good health. The chain is built from TRBV24-1 and TRBJ1-5; no clear D gene. This sample comprised peripheral blood, obtained on day 0 of MenACWY control vaccination. CDR3 amino acids: CATSDSHRWAQHF. The CDR3 bases are TGTGCCACCAGTGATTCGCACCGTTGGGCCCAGCATTTT.